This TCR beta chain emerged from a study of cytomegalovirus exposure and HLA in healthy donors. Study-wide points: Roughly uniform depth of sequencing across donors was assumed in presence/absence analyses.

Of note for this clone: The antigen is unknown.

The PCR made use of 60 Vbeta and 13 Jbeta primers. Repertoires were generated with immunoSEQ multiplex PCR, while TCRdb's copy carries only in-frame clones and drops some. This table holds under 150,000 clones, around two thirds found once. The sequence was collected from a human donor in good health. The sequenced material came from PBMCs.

DNA of the CDR3: TGCGCCAGCAGCACGGGACTAGCGGGAGGACTGTTCTTC. The encoded protein is CASSTGLAGGLFF. V and J are TRBV5-1 and TRBJ2-1; TRBD2 matches 15 bases. The CDR3 loop spans 13 amino acids. The ends lost 4 bases at V and 15 bases at J; junction bases unmatched: 5. Germline CDR1 and CDR2: SGHRS and YFSETQ.